Presented here are 15 T cell receptor beta chains from one specimen sequenced in a study of T cells in Graves' hyperthyroidism and ophthalmopathy. TCR beta CDR3 regions were amplified from RNA transcripts. A set of HTBI primers served as the primers for a first-round RT-PCR of the TCR CDR3. TCRdb processed the multiplex PCR reads anew with MiXCR; each CDR3 protein has one entry. The sample lists about 290,000 distinct CDR3 sequences, about an eighth occurring once. Sequencing was carried out using blood. These receptors all stem from a woman aged 25 to 45 with Graves' hyperthyroidism that later progressed to Graves' ophthalmopathy.

This clonotype was seen many times. The chain employs TRBV7-2 and TRBJ2-7, with D possibly matching TRBD1 (7 bases). This CDR3 region has 15 residues. CDR1 and CDR2 (germline): SGHTA, FQGNSA. Trimming took off 6 bases at V and 4 bases at J, with 19 bases between the two ends. CDR3 sequence: CASSSQSTGRYEQYF. The CDR3 bases are TGTGCCAGCAGTTCTCAGTCGACAGGGAGGTACGAGCAGTACTTC.

The chain is built from TRBV6-1 and TRBJ1-6; D is perhaps TRBD1 (6 bases). Germline assignment: CDR1 MNHNS and CDR2 SASEGT. The CDR3 totals 15 residues. The V end was cut by 5 bases, the J end by 0 bases, with 8 bases between. The CDR3 sequence: CASSQDSSYNSPLHF. CDR3 bases: TGTGCCAGCAGTCAGGACAGCTCCTATAATTCACCCCTCCACTTT.

This clonotype occurred many times. The rearrangement links TRBV15 to TRBJ2-7, with TRBD1 matching 8 bases. Germline assignment: CDR1 LNHNV and CDR2 YYDKDF (reference sequence). Trimming cost V 2 bases and J 2 bases; bases outside gene matches: 2. The CDR3 extends over 14 amino acids. The CDR3 here is CATSRLQGAYEQYF. The DNA of the CDR3 is TGTGCCACCAGCAGACTACAGGGGGCCTACGAGCAGTACTTC.

This rearrangement joins TRBV19 to TRBJ2-7; TRBD1 matches 9 bases. Trimming took 4 bases from V and 5 from J; bases not matched to a gene: 6. This CDR3 is built from 14 residues. CDR1 and CDR2 (germline): LNHDA, SQIVND (reference sequence). The CDR3 DNA reads TGTGCCAGTAGTAGGACAGGGGAGGCCCACGAGCAGTACTTC. It specifies CASSRTGEAHEQYF.

Ten or more counts support this clonotype. This chain links TRBV30 with TRBJ1-2; possibly TRBD1 for D (5 bases). Trimming took off 0 bases at V and 4 bases at J, with 9 bases between the two ends. The CDR3 loop spans 13 amino acids. The germline gives CDR1 GTSNPN, CDR2 SVGIG (reference sequence). The CDR3 DNA reads TGTGCCTGGAGTGTTTCAGGGCTCTATGGCTACACCTTC. Its translation is CAWSVSGLYGYTF.

This chain links TRBV19 with TRBJ2-3; 11 nucleotides agree with TRBD2. Trimming at V came to 8 bases and at J to 4 bases, leaving 14 bases not matched to a gene. The germline V gene has CDR1 LNHDA and CDR2 SQIVND (reference sequence). The CDR3 covers 17 residues. CDR3 residues: CASGDSGRAFESDTQYF. CDR3 nucleotide sequence: TGTGCCAGTGGGGATAGCGGGAGGGCCTTTGAGTCAGATACGCAGTATTTT.

At least ten counts were recorded for this clonotype. V is TRBV11-2 and J is TRBJ1-2; no definite D call. The CDR3 runs 17 residues. The V gene lost 5 bases and the J gene lost 4 bases, with 23 bases spanning the gap. In germline, CDR1 is SGHAT, CDR2 FQNNGV. The CDR3: CASSKILTPPWPYGYTF. In nucleotides, the CDR3 is TGTGCCAGCAGCAAAATCCTGACCCCTCCTTGGCCCTATGGCTACACCTTC.

This clonotype was recorded at least ten times. This chain uses TRBV9 with TRBJ1-1; tentatively, D is TRBD1 (5 bases). Germline loops: CDR1 SGDLS, CDR2 YYNGEE. The germline V and J ends were trimmed by 7 bases and 0 bases, with 13 bases remaining between them. The CDR3 length is 14 residues. CDR3 sequence: CASRKGDLNTEAFF. For the CDR3, the DNA is TGTGCCAGCCGAAAAGGGGATCTGAACACTGAAGCTTTCTTT.

Many counts were recorded for this clonotype. The chain is built from TRBV5-6 and TRBJ1-1, with D tentatively TRBD1 (5 bases). Trimming pared 4 bases from V and 0 bases from J, leaving 13 bases between. Germline lookup yields CDR1 SGHDT and CDR2 YYEEEE. This CDR3 is built from 15 residues. The CDR3 nucleotides read TGTGCCAGCAGCCGGGGGGGGGTTGTGAACACTGAAGCTTTCTTT. Its protein product is CASSRGGVVNTEAFF.

This clonotype was counted many times. The gene calls are TRBV28 and TRBJ2-7, with D unresolved. The CDR3 has 15 residues. Germline values: CDR1 MDHEN, CDR2 SYDVKM. With 4 bases removed from V and 1 base from J, the gap between germline ends came to 14 bases. This CDR3 reads CASSSFQDRSYEQYF. As DNA, the CDR3 is TGTGCCAGCAGTTCATTTCAGGACCGATCCTACGAGCAGTACTTC.

With respect to this clonotype: One end of the junction does not line up with germline, which may come from a read error. The chain uses TRBV7-7 and TRBJ2-2; tentative D call: TRBD1 (5 bases). The CDR3 is 14 amino acids. CDR1 and CDR2 from the germline V gene are SSHAT and FNYEAQ (reference sequence). The CDR3 protein is CASSLSRDTGELFF. The CDR3 nucleotides are TGTGCTAGCAGCTTAAGCAGGGACACCGGGGAGCTGTTTTTT. Looking up the rest from reference TRBV7-7 and TRBJ2-2 gives the full variable domain: GAGVSQSPRYKVTKRGQDVTLRCDPISSHATLYWYQQALGQGPEFLTYFNYEAQPDKSGLPSDRFSAERPEGSISTLTIQRTEQRDSAMYRCASSLSRDTGELFFGEGSRLTVL.

CDR3 nucleotides: TGTGCCAGTAGTATTAGTCGCCGTGGCTACACCTTC. Protein: CASSISRRGYTF. The V call is TRBV19, the J call TRBJ1-2; D is ambiguous. The V end was cut by 3 bases, the J end by 7 bases, with 9 bases between. The germline V gene has CDR1 LNHDA and CDR2 SQIVND (reference sequence). This CDR3 region has 12 residues.

This clonotype has a single count. The chain employs TRBV20-1 and TRBJ2-5; 8 bases agree with TRBD1. Looked up from germline, CDR1 is DFQATT and CDR2 is SNEGSKA (reference sequence). V lost 3 bases and J lost 0; bases outside the gene matches: 21. The CDR3 loop spans 20 amino acids. CDR3 protein: CSASSASSPPTGANQETQYF. The CDR3 nucleotides read TGCAGTGCTAGTAGTGCCAGCTCACCACCGACAGGGGCGAACCAAGAGACCCAGTACTTC.

This clonotype was counted ten times or more. This chain links TRBV11-3 with TRBJ2-1; TRBD2 aligns across 10 bases. CDR1 and CDR2 from the germline V gene are SGHNT and YENEEA. CDR3 length: 17 amino acids. Trimming at V came to 5 bases and at J to 5 bases, leaving 12 bases not matched to a gene. CDR3 sequence (DNA): TGTGCCAGCAGCCCAGCGAACGGGCTAGCGGGAGACAATGAGCAGTTCTTC. Its translation: CASSPANGLAGDNEQFF.

This clonotype was counted at least ten times. This chain joins TRBV19 and TRBJ2-2, with 11 nucleotides matching TRBD1. Per the germline V gene, CDR1 is LNHDA and CDR2 is SQIVND (reference sequence). Trimming removed 4 bases from V and 3 bases from J; junction bases left unmatched: 4. The CDR3 covers 16 residues. CDR3 region: CASSSMGQGDTGELFF. CDR3 nucleotides: TGTGCCAGTAGTAGTATGGGACAGGGGGACACCGGGGAGCTGTTTTTT.